In this sample, the clone carrying this T cell receptor (beta chain) turned up a few times. No antigen is known for it. This sample was included in a study of CD8 T cells in ankylosing spondylitis. Study-level findings and limits: Matched synovial fluid from ankylosing spondylitis patients was reported to be enriched for disease-linked clones. Both synovial fluid and blood in reactive arthritis had previously been reported to carry some motif variants.

Germline V gene sequence: CDR1 SQVTM, CDR2 ANQGSEA. There are 14 residues in the CDR3. Trimming cost V 7 bases and J 2 bases, with 17 bases left between them. TCRdb called the 5' RACE reads again in MiXCR, with one record for every CDR3 protein. The table lists 200,000 to 250,000 distinct CDR3 sequences, around 25% of them singletons. The receptor's source is a male donor with ankylosing spondylitis or in good health (not recorded which). Sequencing was performed on blood, either unsorted or a sorted T cell fraction (not recorded which). This chain joins TRBV29-1 and TRBJ1-2; tentative D call: TRBD1 (6 bases). The CDR3 sequence is CSAPTSGTNYGYTF. The CDR3 nucleotides are TGCAGCGCCCCTACCTCCGGGACAAACTATGGCTACACCTTC.